What follows are 5 T cell receptor beta chains derived from one specimen sequenced in a study of technical replicates of blood from four donors. This table comes from immunoSEQ multiplex PCR, and its TCRdb copy is limited to in-frame clones, with some not included. The sample lists around 56,000 clones; around 96% were seen once. The sample was PBMCs. These receptors were collected from a human donor in good health. Some clones in this sample may be carry-over from other donors' samples.

This chain uses TRBV5-1 with TRBJ2-1; 10 bases are a match to TRBD2. Trimming at V came to 4 bases and at J to 9 bases, leaving 19 bases not matched to a gene. The CDR3 contains 18 residues. The germline V gene encodes CDR1 SGHRS and CDR2 YFSETQ. The CDR3 sequence is CASSPTGTGAGGQGEQFF. The CDR3, as DNA: TGCGCCAGCAGCCCCACCGGGACGGGAGCGGGGGGGCAGGGTGAGCAGTTCTTC.

This clone came up once. The chain recombines TRBV15 with TRBJ2-7, with 9 bases that match TRBD1. The germline gives CDR1 LNHNV, CDR2 YYDKDF (reference sequence). The CDR3 is 15 residues long. Trimming took 4 bases from V and 8 from J; bases not matched to a gene: 12. This CDR3 is CATSIGQGSSMKQYF. In DNA form, the CDR3 reads TGTGCCACCAGCATCGGACAGGGGTCTTCTATGAAGCAGTACTTC.

The chain has TRBV5-6 and TRBJ2-7, with 7 positions matching TRBD1. Germline V CDR1 and CDR2: SGHDT, YYEEEE. The J segment lost 3 bases and the V segment lost 2 bases, leaving 5 bases of the junction unmatched. This CDR3 has 14 amino acids. CDR3 bases: TGTGCCAGCAGCTTCTGGACAGGTCTCTACGAGCAGTACTTC. Protein product: CASSFWTGLYEQYF.

This clone was recorded only once. The chain is built from TRBV6-5 and TRBJ2-5; 7 bases fit TRBD2. The CDR3 runs 14 residues. Per germline, CDR1 MNHEY and CDR2 SVGAGI. Losses at the gene ends were 4 bases for V and 6 bases for J; bases not matched to a gene: 8. CDR3: CASSFGREVQTQYF. The CDR3 DNA is TGTGCCAGCAGTTTCGGACGGGAGGTGCAGACCCAGTACTTC.

CDR3 DNA: TGTGCCAGCCAGGGTTCTGGAAACACCATATATTTT. Translated: CASQGSGNTIYF. This chain links TRBV2 with TRBJ1-3; a weak D match, TRBD1 (5 bases). CDR3 length equals 12 residues. Germline values: CDR1 SNHLY, CDR2 FYNNEI. V dropped 8 bases and J dropped 1 base, with 6 bases sitting between them.